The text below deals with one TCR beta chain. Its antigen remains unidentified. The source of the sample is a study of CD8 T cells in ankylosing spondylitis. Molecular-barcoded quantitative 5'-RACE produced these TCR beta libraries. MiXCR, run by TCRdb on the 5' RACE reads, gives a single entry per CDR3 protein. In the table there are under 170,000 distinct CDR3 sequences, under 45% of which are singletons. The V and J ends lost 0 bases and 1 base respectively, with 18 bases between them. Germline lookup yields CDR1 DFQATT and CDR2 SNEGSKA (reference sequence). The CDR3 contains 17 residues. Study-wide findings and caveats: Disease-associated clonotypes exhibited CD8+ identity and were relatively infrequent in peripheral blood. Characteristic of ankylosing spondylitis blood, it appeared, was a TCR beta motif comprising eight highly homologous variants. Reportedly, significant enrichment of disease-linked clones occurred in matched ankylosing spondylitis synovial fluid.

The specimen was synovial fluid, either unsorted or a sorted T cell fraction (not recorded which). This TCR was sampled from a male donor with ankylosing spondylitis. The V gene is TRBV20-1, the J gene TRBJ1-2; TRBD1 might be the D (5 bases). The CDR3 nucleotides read TGCAGTGCTAGAGATAGTGGGGGACCCGAAATTAACTATGGCTACACCTTC. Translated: CSARDSGGPEINYGYTF.